The 29 T cell receptor beta chains in this list originate from one sample, sequenced in a study of T cell responses to AZD1222 COVID-19 vaccine (dated by TCRdb to the early 2020s). The library was prepared using the immunoSEQ multiplex PCR assay. TCRdb provides this immuneACCESS table in a form limited to in-frame rearrangements. Some clones are lacking; in checked studies, under half of them reflect an unresolved V gene, and why the rest are absent is not known. The sample records tens of thousands of clones, 80% of which are singletons. The top ten hold approximately 22% of the sample. The label giving this sample's time point can be read as: baseline before first vaccination. The source was peripheral blood, collected on day 0 of AZD1222 vaccination. The source of these receptors is an adult in good health.

The V gene is TRBV27, the J gene TRBJ2-3, with D unresolved. The CDR3 totals 14 residues. V lost 3 bases and J lost 2, with 9 bases in between. In germline, CDR1 is MNHEY, CDR2 SMNVEV (reference sequence). The CDR3 sequence: CASSFGRTTDTQYF. The CDR3 DNA reads TGTGCCAGCAGTTTCGGACGGACCACAGATACGCAGTATTTT.

The rearrangement joins TRBV19 to TRBJ2-5; 7 bases line up with TRBD1. J lost 5 bases, V lost 6 bases, and 9 bases had no gene match. CDR1 and CDR2 (germline): LNHDA, SQIVND (reference sequence). This CDR3 contains 14 residues. This CDR3 is CASSEGTARETQYF. The CDR3 coding sequence is TGTGCCAGTAGCGAAGGGACAGCTCGCGAGACCCAGTACTTC.

V usage is TRBV5-5 and J usage is TRBJ1-5; D is unresolved. The CDR3 length is 16 residues. With 0 bases removed from V and 1 base from J, the gap between germline ends came to 11 bases. CDR1 is SGHKS, CDR2 YYEKEE, per germline (reference sequence). The CDR3 DNA reads as TGTGCCAGCAGCTTGGGGCCCCCGGGGAGCAATCAGCCCCAGCATTTT. The encoded protein is CASSLGPPGSNQPQHF.

This chain links TRBV18 with TRBJ2-7, with 7 bases matching TRBD1. The length of the CDR3 is 14 residues. V lost 6 bases to trimming and J lost 0 bases; unmatched junction nucleotides: 5. CDR1 is KGHSH, CDR2 LQKENI, per germline. This chain's CDR3 is CASSPGTASYEQYF. The DNA for the CDR3 is TGTGCCAGCTCGCCCGGGACAGCCTCCTACGAGCAGTACTTC.

This chain links TRBV28 with TRBJ1-1; TRBD1 is a possible D gene (6 bases). V lost 7 bases and J 6 bases, leaving 18 bases between the germline ends. The CDR3 loop spans 14 amino acids. Germline-derived CDR1 and CDR2 are MDHEN and SYDVKM. CDR3 region: CASTPLLGGSEAFF. The CDR3 DNA follows: TGTGCCAGCACCCCTCTGCTGGGGGGCTCTGAAGCTTTCTTT.

The genes are TRBV4-1 and TRBJ2-7, with 11 bases lining up with TRBD2. Germline assignment: CDR1 MGHRA and CDR2 YSYEKL. The CDR3 is 16 residues long. The junction had 7 bases not matched to a gene; V was cut back by 3 bases and J by 3 bases. The CDR3 sequence: CASSQPRLAGIYEQYF. CDR3 coding DNA: TGCGCCAGCAGCCAGCCGAGACTAGCGGGGATCTACGAGCAGTACTTC.

This chain joins TRBV5-5 and TRBJ2-7, with no clear D. The CDR3 contains 13 residues. Trimming took off 1 base at V and 4 bases at J, with 9 bases between the two ends. Per the germline V gene, CDR1 is SGHKS and CDR2 is YYEKEE (reference sequence). CDR3 bases: TGTGCCAGCAGCTTGTACAACCTTTACGAGCAGTACTTC. Translation gives CASSLYNLYEQYF.

This chain joins TRBV6-5 and TRBJ2-1, with D possibly TRBD2 on 6 matching bases. From germline, CDR1 is MNHEY and CDR2 SVGAGI. This CDR3 has 13 residues. V lost 4 bases, J lost 6 bases, and 10 bases lay in between. The CDR3 sequence: CASSLGLFNEQFF. The CDR3 DNA follows: TGTGCCAGCAGTTTGGGACTTTTCAATGAGCAGTTCTTC.

V gene TRBV24-1 combines with J gene TRBJ2-3; D remains ambiguous. CDR1 and CDR2 from the germline V gene are KGHDR and SFDVKD. V was clipped by 3 bases and J by 3 bases, with 9 bases between them. This CDR3 contains 14 residues. The CDR3 bases are TGTGCCACCAGTGATCCCCAGAGAACAGATACGCAGTATTTT. It codes for CATSDPQRTDTQYF.

The chain recombines TRBV29-1 with TRBJ2-5, with 9 bases lining up with TRBD1. The trim removed 0 bases at V and 1 base at J, leaving 12 bases unmatched. This CDR3 region has 18 residues. In germline, CDR1 is SQVTM, CDR2 ANQGSEA. This CDR3 is CSVEDQGGTGMAQETQYF. In DNA, the CDR3 is TGCAGCGTTGAAGATCAAGGGGGGACAGGGATGGCCCAAGAGACCCAGTACTTC.

The J gene is TRBJ2-7, the V gene TRBV12-5; D is ambiguous. Trimming cost V 8 bases and J 1 base, with 6 bases left between them. The CDR3 sequence is 11 residues long. Germline V gives CDR1 LGHNT, CDR2 FRNRAP. The CDR3 bases are TGTGCTAGTTCCGGTTCCTACGAGCAGTACTTC. It translates to CASSGSYEQYF.

By share, this clone counts as medium-sized. V is TRBV9 and J is TRBJ1-2; weak D call: TRBD1 (5 bases). The CDR3 is made up of 12 amino acids. Germline CDR1 SGDLS, CDR2 YYNGEE. The V and J ends lost 4 bases and 6 bases respectively, with 10 bases between them. The DNA of the CDR3 is TGTGCCAGCAGCTCGAGACAGAATGGCTACACCTTC. Amino acid sequence: CASSSRQNGYTF. The variable domain in full, with the rest retrieved from reference TRBV9 and TRBJ1-2, is DSGVTQTPKHLITATGQRVTLRCSPRSGDLSVYWYQQSLDQGLQFLIQYYNGEERAKGNILERFSAQQFPDLHSELNLSSLELGDSALYFCASSSRQNGYTFGSGTRLTVV.

The rearrangement links TRBV10-2 to TRBJ2-2, with 8 bases identical to TRBD1. This CDR3 region has 13 residues. The V segment lost 4 bases and the J segment 6 bases; nucleotides outside the gene matches: 1. Germline loops: CDR1 WSHSY, CDR2 SAAADI. The CDR3 DNA follows: TGCGCCAGCAGTGGCAGGGGGCCCGGGGAGCTGTTTTTT. Translation: CASSGRGPGELFF.

The CDR3 sequence is CASSAPEASYNEQFF. The CDR3, as DNA: TGTGCCAGCAGCGCCCCCGAGGCATCGTACAATGAGCAGTTCTTC. V usage is TRBV9 and J usage is TRBJ2-1; D remains ambiguous. CDR3 length: 15 amino acids. Trimming stripped 3 bases from V and 4 bases from J, with 14 bases between. The V gene's germline CDR1 is SGDLS and CDR2 YYNGEE.

V and J are TRBV4-2 and TRBJ1-2; D is perhaps TRBD1 (5 bases). CDR1 is LGHNA, CDR2 YNFKEQ, per germline. The V end was cut by 0 bases, the J end by 2 bases, with 13 bases between. The CDR3 loop spans 16 amino acids. CDR3 in amino acids: CASSQDLEGRNYGYTF. The DNA of the CDR3 is TGTGCCAGCAGCCAAGACTTAGAGGGGCGCAACTATGGCTACACCTTC.

This rearrangement joins TRBV10-1 to TRBJ1-1; D possibly corresponds to TRBD1 (6 bases). The CDR3 contains 14 residues. Trimming pared 6 bases from V and 10 bases from J, leaving 21 bases between. CDR1 is WNHNN and CDR2 is SYGVQD in the germline V gene (reference sequence). The CDR3 region is CASSHLETGVAAFF. CDR3 DNA: TGCGCCAGCAGCCACCTCGAGACAGGCGTGGCAGCTTTCTTT.

The rearrangement uses TRBV11-2 and TRBJ2-1; 10 bases agree with TRBD2. Germline trimming cut 5 bases from V and 9 bases from J; bases unmatched to any gene: 13. There are 16 residues in the CDR3. Germline V gives CDR1 SGHAT, CDR2 FQNNGV. Written as DNA, the CDR3 is TGTGCCAGCAGCCCTAGGGGCCTAGCGGGAGTGAGTGAGCAGTTCTTC. This encodes CASSPRGLAGVSEQFF.

The chain carries TRBV6-7 and TRBJ2-5; TRBD2 is a possible D gene (6 bases). TRBV6-7 is given ORF status, its function remaining uncertain. The CDR3 contains 17 residues. Trimming cost V 5 bases and J 1 base, with 20 bases left between them. DNA for the CDR3: TGTGCCAGCAGTGGCCCCGGGAGTTTTTGGTCCCAAGAGACCCAGTACTTC. This translates into CASSGPGSFWSQETQYF.

J is TRBJ1-1 and V is TRBV7-8, with no clear D. V was pared by 5 bases and J by 4 bases, with 17 bases between. Germline loops: CDR1 SGHVS, CDR2 FQNEAQ. This CDR3 comprises 15 residues. CDR3 in DNA: TGTGCCAGCAGCCCGGGGAGGTCTCCCGGCACTGAAGCTTTCTTT. This codes for CASSPGRSPGTEAFF.

This clone was recorded once. The chain links TRBV11-1 to TRBJ2-7; 12 bases are shared with TRBD2. The germline CDR1 and CDR2 sequences are SGHAT and FQDESV (reference sequence). Trimming removed 3 bases from V and 3 bases from J; junction bases left unmatched: 0. This CDR3 is built from 14 residues. The CDR3 loop reads CASSLTSGSYEQYF. The CDR3 region has the DNA TGTGCCAGCAGCTTGACTAGCGGGAGCTACGAGCAGTACTTC.

The chain employs TRBV5-1 and TRBJ2-5, with 12 bases identical to TRBD2. CDR1 is SGHRS, CDR2 YFSETQ, per germline. The CDR3 is made up of 15 amino acids. Unmatched junction bases numbered 4, after V lost 4 bases and J lost 3 bases. CDR3 sequence: CASSTWTSGKETQYF. DNA of the CDR3: TGCGCCAGCAGCACATGGACTAGCGGGAAAGAGACCCAGTACTTC.

V is TRBV3-1 (or the pseudogene TRBV3-2) and J is TRBJ2-1, with TRBD2 identical over 9 bases. The CDR3 spans 15 residues. V shed 1 base, J shed 10 bases, and the junction held 8 bases outside the gene matches. Germline CDR1 LGHDT, CDR2 YNNKEL (reference sequence). This CDR3 reads CASSQGAGGTREQFF. CDR3 bases: TGTGCCAGCAGCCAAGGGGCGGGAGGGACGCGGGAGCAGTTCTTC.

The rearrangement links TRBV5-4 to TRBJ1-1; D gene ambiguous. The length of the CDR3 is 14 residues. Germline CDR1 SGHNT, CDR2 YYREEE (reference sequence). Trimming pared 0 bases from V and 6 bases from J, leaving 12 bases between. CDR3 coding DNA: TGTGCCAGCAGCTTGGGGCCCCTAACACCTGAAGCTTTCTTT. Its protein is CASSLGPLTPEAFF.

The chain employs TRBV18 and TRBJ2-3; no clear D. There are 15 residues in the CDR3. V lost 0 bases, J lost 0 bases, and 7 bases lay in between. Germline values: CDR1 KGHSH, CDR2 LQKENI. Written as DNA, the CDR3 is TGTGCCAGCTCACCACCGACGCGGAGCACAGATACGCAGTATTTT. It codes for CASSPPTRSTDTQYF.

This chain connects TRBV5-1 to TRBJ2-5; 7 bases are a match to TRBD1. CDR3 length equals 15 residues. The germline V gene encodes CDR1 SGHRS and CDR2 YFSETQ. With V trimmed by 6 bases and J by 5 bases, 13 bases remained unmatched. The CDR3 region has the DNA TGCGCCAGCACGGACCCCCGACAGGGTGTGGAGACCCAGTACTTC. As protein: CASTDPRQGVETQYF. Complete variable domain (other parts from reference TRBV5-1 and TRBJ2-5): KAGVTQTPRYLIKTRGQQVTLSCSPISGHRSVSWYQQTPGQGLQFLFEYFSETQRNKGNFPGRFSGRQFSNSRSEMNVSTLELGDSALYLCASTDPRQGVETQYFGPGTRLLVL.

This clone was seen a single time. The V gene is TRBV5-6, the J gene TRBJ1-2; TRBD1 matches at 8 bases. Trimming removed 5 bases from V and 8 bases from J; junction bases left unmatched: 11. The germline V gene encodes CDR1 SGHDT and CDR2 YYEEEE. The CDR3 length is 14 residues. CDR3 protein: CASSLSQGARGYTF. CDR3 DNA sequence: TGTGCCAGCAGTCTTTCCCAGGGGGCACGGGGCTACACCTTC.

The rearrangement links TRBV28 to TRBJ1-1, with TRBD1 matching 8 bases. The ends lost 2 bases at V and 1 base at J; junction bases unmatched: 0. The CDR3 runs 14 residues. Per the germline V gene, CDR1 is MDHEN and CDR2 is SYDVKM. The CDR3 DNA is TGTGCCAGCAGTTTAGGACAGGGGAACACTGAAGCTTTCTTT. Protein: CASSLGQGNTEAFF.

The chain is built from TRBV7-9 and TRBJ2-3, with D perhaps TRBD1 (6 bases). The V end lost 4 bases, the J end lost 0 bases, and 11 bases lay between the germline ends. The length of the CDR3 is 15 residues. CDR1 and CDR2 from the germline V gene are SEHNR and FQNEAQ (reference sequence). The CDR3 DNA follows: TGTGCCAGCAGCTCCGGACAGCATAGCACAGATACGCAGTATTTT. The encoded protein is CASSSGQHSTDTQYF.

The J gene is TRBJ2-2, the V gene TRBV30; the D gene is possibly TRBD2 (5 bases). The V and J ends lost 5 bases and 0 bases respectively, with 10 bases between them. CDR1 and CDR2 (germline): GTSNPN, SVGIG (reference sequence). The CDR3 has 14 amino acids. The CDR3, as DNA: TGTGCCTGGGGAGGACGGACGAACACCGGGGAGCTGTTTTTT. Amino acid sequence: CAWGGRTNTGELFF.